This TCR beta chain was identified during a study of persistence of HIV-infected CD4 T cells. V shed 0 bases and J shed 9 bases, with 21 bases lying between them. CDR1 MNHNS and CDR2 SASEGT come from the germline V gene. The CDR3 loop spans 17 amino acids. Lysates of CMV-infected fibroblasts at around 9.9 ug/mL stimulated these cells. Sorting selected CD4+ T cells upregulating both CD40 ligand and CD69. This clone was observed a handful of times. The antigen remains undetermined. The immunoSEQ assay was version 4, run in survey mode. Sequencing was performed with immunoSEQ multiplex PCR; in TCRdb, only in-frame clones are kept and a portion is missing. The data hold roughly 13,000 clones, with approximately 71% observed a single time.

The chain recombines TRBV6-1 with TRBJ1-3; TRBD1 is a possible D gene (5 bases). This specimen was CD4+ T cells sorted from PBMCs after approximately 19-hour stimulation, taken from a patient who received antiretroviral therapy. This clonotype was sampled from an adult man with HIV who was CMV-seropositive. The CDR3 nucleotides read TGTGCCAGCAGTGAAGCGGTTGGGGCAGGGAGGTGGAGCACCATATATTTT. Its translation is CASSEAVGAGRWSTIYF.